Reported below is one T cell receptor (beta chain). Its antigen remains unidentified. No base qualities exist here, and no much larger clone lies one base off it. Pancreatic ductal adenocarcinoma patients who had undergone surgery without neoadjuvant therapy were selected. Peripheral blood was collected in heparin tubes, from which PBMCs were isolated by histopaque density gradient and cryopreserved in around 9.4% DMSO. Using the DNeasy Blood and Tissue Kit along with Proteinase K and RNase treatment, genomic DNA was extracted from more than five PBMC specimens and some ten flash-frozen tumor specimens. These data belong to a study of T cells in pancreatic ductal adenocarcinoma (dated by TCRdb to 2016 to 2017). Context from the whole study: To learn about the adaptive T-cell response arising naturally, investigators profiled where tumor-infiltrating CD8+ T cells, together with suppressive cells, were located within resected pancreatic ductal adenocarcinoma, how abundant they were, and what qualities they showed. General study outcomes and caveats: Comparisons of clonality between tumor and blood may be biased because tumors are enriched in CD45RO+ effector T cells rather than naive T cells, which biases the comparison toward lower diversity. Since most people with pancreatic cancer show up with disease that cannot be operated on, the resected cohort was biased toward the minority who had early-stage disease. More total productive templates and around 8-fold more unique clonotypes were found in blood samples than in tumor samples. T-cell clonality showed no significant difference between tumor and blood, with a mean clonality of around 0.11 in tumors and 0.072 in blood.

Cut back by 5 bases and 0 bases, the V and J ends lie 14 bases apart. Sequences SGHAT (CDR1) and FQNNGV (CDR2) are obtained from the germline V gene. The CDR3 covers 15 residues, taking in both the cysteine and the phenylalanine. CDR3 DNA only is kept here, 45 bases in frame from base 1. The immunoSEQ hsTCRB kit was used to amplify TCR beta CDR3 regions from genomic DNA. High-throughput TRB CDR3 sequencing was performed on an Illumina HiSeq system. The authors processed their data as follows. The immunoSEQ software was used to analyze sequencing reads, and nonproductive sequences containing premature stops or frame-shifts were removed. Repertoire clonality was computed as one minus Shannon entropy normalized by log2 of the number of unique productive sequences. The clones in this table, taken by TCRdb from immuneACCESS, are in-frame only. Not every clone is retained; where verified, under half of the shortfall comes from an unresolved V gene, and the cause of the rest is unknown. V and J calls and clone size are those listed in that table; D and trimming were worked out from the DNA. In all, the sample holds 100,000 or so clones, and 90% to 95% of those were seen once. 2.5% to 3.5% of the sample lies in the top ten.

Sequences were obtained from PBMCs. The receptor was isolated from a human donor with pancreatic ductal adenocarcinoma. The chain links TRBV11-2 with TRBJ2-7; TRBD1 is possibly the D segment (6 matching bases). The nucleotides are TGTGCCAGCAGCCTGGACAGTGCGATCTCCTACGAGCAGTACTTC. It encodes CASSLDSAISYEQYF.